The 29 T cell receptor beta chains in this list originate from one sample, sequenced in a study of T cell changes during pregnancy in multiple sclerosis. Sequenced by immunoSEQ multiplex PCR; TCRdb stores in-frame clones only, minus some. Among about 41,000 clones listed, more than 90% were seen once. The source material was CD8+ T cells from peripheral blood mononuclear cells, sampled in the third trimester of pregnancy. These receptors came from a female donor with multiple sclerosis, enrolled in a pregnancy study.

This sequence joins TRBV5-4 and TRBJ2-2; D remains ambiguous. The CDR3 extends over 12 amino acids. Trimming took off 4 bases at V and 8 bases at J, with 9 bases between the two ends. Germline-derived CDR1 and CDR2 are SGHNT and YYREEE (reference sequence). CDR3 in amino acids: CASSPRPGELFF. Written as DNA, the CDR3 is TGTGCCAGCAGCCCGCGCCCTGGGGAGCTGTTTTTT.

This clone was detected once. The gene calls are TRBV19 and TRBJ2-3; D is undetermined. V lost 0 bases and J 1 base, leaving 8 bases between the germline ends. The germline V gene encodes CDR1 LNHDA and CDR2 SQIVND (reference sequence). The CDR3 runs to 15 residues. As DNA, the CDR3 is TGTGCCAGTAGTATAGATCCAGCGCGCACAGATACGCAGTATTTT. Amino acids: CASSIDPARTDTQYF.

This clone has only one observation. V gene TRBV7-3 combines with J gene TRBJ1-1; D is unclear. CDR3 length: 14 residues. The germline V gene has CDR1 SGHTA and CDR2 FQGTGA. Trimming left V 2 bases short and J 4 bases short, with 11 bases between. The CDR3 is CASSLLGGGTEAFF. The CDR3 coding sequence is TGTGCCAGCAGCTTACTGGGAGGCGGCACTGAAGCTTTCTTT.

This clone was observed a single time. CDR3 residues: CASSPPGGLPFF. DNA of the CDR3: TGTGCCAGCAGCCCTCCGGGAGGGTTGCCTTTCTTT. The J gene is TRBJ1-1, the V gene TRBV9; D unresolved. Trimming took 4 bases from V and 12 from J, leaving 16 bases between them. CDR1 is SGDLS, CDR2 YYNGEE, per germline. The CDR3 sequence is 12 residues long.

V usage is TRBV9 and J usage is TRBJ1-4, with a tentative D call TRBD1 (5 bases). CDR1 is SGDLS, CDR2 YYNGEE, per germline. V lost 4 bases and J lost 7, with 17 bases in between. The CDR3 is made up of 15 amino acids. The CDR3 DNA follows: TGTGCCAGCAGCTCCGTGGGGCAACCGGGTGAAAAACTGTTTTTT. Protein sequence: CASSSVGQPGEKLFF.

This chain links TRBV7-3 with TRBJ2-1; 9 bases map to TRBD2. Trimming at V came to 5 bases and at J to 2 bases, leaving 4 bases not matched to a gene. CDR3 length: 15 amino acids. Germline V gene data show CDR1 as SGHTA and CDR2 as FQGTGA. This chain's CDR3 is CASSLSGSPYNEQFF. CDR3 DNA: TGTGCCAGCAGCCTTAGCGGGAGTCCCTACAATGAGCAGTTCTTC.

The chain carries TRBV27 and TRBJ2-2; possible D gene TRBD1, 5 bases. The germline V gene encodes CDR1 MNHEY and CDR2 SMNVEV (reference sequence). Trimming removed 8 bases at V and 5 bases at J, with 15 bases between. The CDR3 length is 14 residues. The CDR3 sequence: CASRTSVRTGELFF. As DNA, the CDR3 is TGTGCCAGCCGGACAAGCGTCCGTACCGGGGAGCTGTTTTTT.

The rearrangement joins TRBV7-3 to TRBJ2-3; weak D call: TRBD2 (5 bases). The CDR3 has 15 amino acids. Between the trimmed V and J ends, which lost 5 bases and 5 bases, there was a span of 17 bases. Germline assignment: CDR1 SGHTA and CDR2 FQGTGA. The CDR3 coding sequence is TGTGCCAGCAGCGCCGCCGCTAGCTTCAGAGATACGCAGTATTTT. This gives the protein CASSAAASFRDTQYF.

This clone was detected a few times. This chain's CDR3 is CASSIPRVEAFF. In nucleotides, the CDR3 is TGTGCCAGCAGTATCCCCAGGGTTGAGGCTTTCTTT. The rearrangement links TRBV28 to TRBJ1-1; D is possibly TRBD1 (5 bases). The CDR3 runs 12 residues. The V gene's germline CDR1 is MDHEN and CDR2 SYDVKM. The V gene lost 5 bases and the J gene lost 11 bases, with 15 bases spanning the gap.

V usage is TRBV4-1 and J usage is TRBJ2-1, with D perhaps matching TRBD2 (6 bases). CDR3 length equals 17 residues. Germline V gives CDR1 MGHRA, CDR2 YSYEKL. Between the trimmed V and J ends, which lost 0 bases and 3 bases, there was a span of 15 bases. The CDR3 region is CASSQDLNSGLYNEQFF. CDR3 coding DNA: TGCGCCAGCAGCCAAGATCTAAATAGCGGCCTCTACAATGAGCAGTTCTTC.

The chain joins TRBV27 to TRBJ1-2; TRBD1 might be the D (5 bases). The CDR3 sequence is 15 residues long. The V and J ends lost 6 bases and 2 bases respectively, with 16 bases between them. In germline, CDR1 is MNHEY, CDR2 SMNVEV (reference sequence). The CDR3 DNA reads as TGTGCCAGCAGGTCCGAGCAGGGCCTGAACTATGGCTACACCTTC. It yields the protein CASRSEQGLNYGYTF.

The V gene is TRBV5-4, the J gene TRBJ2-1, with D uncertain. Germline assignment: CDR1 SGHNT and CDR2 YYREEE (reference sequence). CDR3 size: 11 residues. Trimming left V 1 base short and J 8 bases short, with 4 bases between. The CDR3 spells CASSLLDEQFF. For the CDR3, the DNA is TGTGCCAGCAGCTTGCTCGATGAGCAGTTCTTC.

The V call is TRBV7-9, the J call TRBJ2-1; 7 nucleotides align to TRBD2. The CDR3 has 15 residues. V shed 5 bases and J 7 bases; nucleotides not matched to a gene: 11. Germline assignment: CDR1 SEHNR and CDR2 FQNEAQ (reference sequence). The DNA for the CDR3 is TGTGCCAGCAGCCCAGCAGGGACTAACATAAATGAGCAGTTCTTC. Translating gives CASSPAGTNINEQFF.

In nucleotides, the CDR3 is TGTGCCAGCAGTGCCTGGACAGGACTCATGAACACTGAAGCTTTCTTT. It yields the protein CASSAWTGLMNTEAFF. The chain combines TRBV6-6 with TRBJ1-1, with 7 bases lining up with TRBD1. Germline CDR1 MNHNY, CDR2 SVGAGI (reference sequence). J lost 0 bases, V lost 5 bases, and 9 bases had no gene match. The CDR3 is made up of 16 amino acids.

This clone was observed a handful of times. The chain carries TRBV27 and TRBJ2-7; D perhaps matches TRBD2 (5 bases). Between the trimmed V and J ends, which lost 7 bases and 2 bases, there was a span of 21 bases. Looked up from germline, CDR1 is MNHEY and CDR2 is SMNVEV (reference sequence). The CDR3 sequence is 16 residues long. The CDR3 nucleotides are TGTGCCAGCACCCCCAGTGGAGGCCTAGTTCCCTACGAGCAGTACTTC. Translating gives CASTPSGGLVPYEQYF.

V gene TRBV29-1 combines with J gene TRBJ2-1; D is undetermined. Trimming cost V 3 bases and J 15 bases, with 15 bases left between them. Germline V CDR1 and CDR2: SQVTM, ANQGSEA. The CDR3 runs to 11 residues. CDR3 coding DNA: TGCAGCGTTGATGTTCTTAAGAGGCGGTTCTTC. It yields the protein CSVDVLKRRFF.

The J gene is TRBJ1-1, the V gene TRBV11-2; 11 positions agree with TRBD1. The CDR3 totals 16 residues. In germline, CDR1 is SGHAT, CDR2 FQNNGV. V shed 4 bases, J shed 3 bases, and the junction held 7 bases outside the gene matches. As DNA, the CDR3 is TGTGCCAGCAGCTCCCCGGACAGGGGGCTTTACACTGAAGCTTTCTTT. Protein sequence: CASSSPDRGLYTEAFF.

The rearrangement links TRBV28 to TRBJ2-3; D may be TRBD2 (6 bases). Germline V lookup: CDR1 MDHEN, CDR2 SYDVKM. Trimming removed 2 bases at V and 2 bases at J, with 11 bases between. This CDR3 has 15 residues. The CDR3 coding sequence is TGTGCCAGCAGTTTAGAGGCGGGATCCACAGATACGCAGTATTTT. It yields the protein CASSLEAGSTDTQYF.

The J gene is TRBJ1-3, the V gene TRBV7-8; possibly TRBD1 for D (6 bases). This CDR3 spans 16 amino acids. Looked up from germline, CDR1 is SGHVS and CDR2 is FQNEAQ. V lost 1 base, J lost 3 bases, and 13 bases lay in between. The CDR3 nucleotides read TGTGCCAGCAGCTTAGTGGCCAGGGGCGGTGGAAACACCATATATTTT. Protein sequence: CASSLVARGGGNTIYF.

The CDR3: CASLGTPGEGGYTF. CDR3 nucleotide sequence: TGTGCCAGCCTCGGGACCCCAGGGGAAGGAGGCTACACCTTC. The gene calls are TRBV19 and TRBJ1-2, with D perhaps matching TRBD1 (6 bases). V lost 9 bases to trimming and J lost 8 bases, with 22 bases between them. Germline V lookup: CDR1 LNHDA, CDR2 SQIVND (reference sequence). There are 14 residues in the CDR3.

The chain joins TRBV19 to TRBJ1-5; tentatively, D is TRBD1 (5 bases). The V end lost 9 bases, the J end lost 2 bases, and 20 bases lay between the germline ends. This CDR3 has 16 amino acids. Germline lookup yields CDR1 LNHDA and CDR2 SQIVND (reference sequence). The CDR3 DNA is TGTGCCAGCGATACTACGGGGGTGAAAGGCAATCAGCCCCAGCATTTT. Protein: CASDTTGVKGNQPQHF.

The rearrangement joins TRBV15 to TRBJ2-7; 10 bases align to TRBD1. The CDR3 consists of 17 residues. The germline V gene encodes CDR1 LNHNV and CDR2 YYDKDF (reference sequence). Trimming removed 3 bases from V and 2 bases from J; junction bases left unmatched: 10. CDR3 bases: TGTGCCACCAGCAGGTCAGAGATTGGACAGGGGGCCTACGAGCAGTACTTC. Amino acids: CATSRSEIGQGAYEQYF.

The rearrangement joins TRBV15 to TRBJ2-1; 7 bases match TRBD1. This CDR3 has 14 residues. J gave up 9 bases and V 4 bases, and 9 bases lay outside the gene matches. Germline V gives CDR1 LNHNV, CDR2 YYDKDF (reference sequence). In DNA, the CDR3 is TGTGCCACCAGCATAGTGACAGGGTTTCTTGAGCAGTTCTTC. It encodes CATSIVTGFLEQFF. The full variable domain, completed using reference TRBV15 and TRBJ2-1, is DAMVIQNPRYQVTQFGKPVTLSCSQTLNHNVMYWYQQKSSQAPKLLFHYYDKDFNNEADTPDNFQSRRPNTSFCFLDIRSPGLGDTAMYLCATSIVTGFLEQFFGPGTRLTVL.

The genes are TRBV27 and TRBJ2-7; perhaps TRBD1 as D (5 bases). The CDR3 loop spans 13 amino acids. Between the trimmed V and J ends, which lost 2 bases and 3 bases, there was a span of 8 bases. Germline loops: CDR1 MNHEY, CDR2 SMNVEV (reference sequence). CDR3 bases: TGTGCCAGCAGTTTAGGGGCTTTCTACGAGCAGTACTTC. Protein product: CASSLGAFYEQYF.

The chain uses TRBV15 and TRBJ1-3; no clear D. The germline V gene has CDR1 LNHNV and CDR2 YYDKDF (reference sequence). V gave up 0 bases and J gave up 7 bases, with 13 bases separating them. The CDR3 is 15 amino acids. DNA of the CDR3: TGTGCCACCAGCAGAGATGTCAGCGGCCCGAACACCATATATTTT. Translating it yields CATSRDVSGPNTIYF.

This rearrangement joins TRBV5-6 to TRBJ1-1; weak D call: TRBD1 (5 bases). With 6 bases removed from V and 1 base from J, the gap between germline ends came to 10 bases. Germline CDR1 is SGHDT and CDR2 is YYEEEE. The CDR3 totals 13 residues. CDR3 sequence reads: CASTPTGNTEAFF. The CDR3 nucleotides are TGTGCCAGCACGCCTACAGGGAACACTGAAGCTTTCTTT.

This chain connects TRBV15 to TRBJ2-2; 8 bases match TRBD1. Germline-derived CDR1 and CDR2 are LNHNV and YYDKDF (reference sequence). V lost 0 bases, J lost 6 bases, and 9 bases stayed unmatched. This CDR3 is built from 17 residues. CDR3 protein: CATSREIGGQGSGELFF. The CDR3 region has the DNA TGTGCCACCAGCAGAGAGATAGGAGGACAGGGATCCGGGGAGCTGTTTTTT. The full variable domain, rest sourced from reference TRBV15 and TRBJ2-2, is DAMVIQNPRYQVTQFGKPVTLSCSQTLNHNVMYWYQQKSSQAPKLLFHYYDKDFNNEADTPDNFQSRRPNTSFCFLDIRSPGLGDTAMYLCATSREIGGQGSGELFFGEGSRLTVL.

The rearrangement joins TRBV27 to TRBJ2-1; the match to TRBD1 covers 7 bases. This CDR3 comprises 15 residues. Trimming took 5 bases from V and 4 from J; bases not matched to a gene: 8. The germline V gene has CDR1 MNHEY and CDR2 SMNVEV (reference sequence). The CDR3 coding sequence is TGTGCCAGCAGTCCCCGGGACAGCCAATACAATGAGCAGTTCTTC. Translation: CASSPRDSQYNEQFF.

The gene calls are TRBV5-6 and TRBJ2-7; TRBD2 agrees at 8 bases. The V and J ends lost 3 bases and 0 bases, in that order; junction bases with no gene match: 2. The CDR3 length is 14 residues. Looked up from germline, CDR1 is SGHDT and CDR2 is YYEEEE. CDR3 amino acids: CASSWSGSSYEQYF. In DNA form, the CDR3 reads TGTGCCAGCAGCTGGAGCGGGAGCTCCTACGAGCAGTACTTC. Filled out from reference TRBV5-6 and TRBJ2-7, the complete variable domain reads DAGVTQSPTHLIKTRGQQVTLRCSPKSGHDTVSWYQQALGQGPQFIFQYYEEEERQRGNFPDRFSGHQFPNYSSELNVNALLLGDSALYLCASSWSGSSYEQYFGPGTRLTVT.